The 28 T cell receptor beta chains in this list originate from one sample, sequenced in a study of cytomegalovirus exposure and HLA in healthy donors. The study ran its PCR with 60 Vbeta and 13 Jbeta primers. Using immunoSEQ multiplex PCR, the repertoire was profiled, and TCRdb retains in-frame clones only, with some absent. The data contain 110,000 to 150,000 clones, about 80% of them singletons. Sequencing used PBMCs. The receptors were sampled from a man between 18 and 35 years old in good health and CMV-seronegative.

The J gene is TRBJ2-7, the V gene TRBV4-2; the D gene is possibly TRBD2 (6 bases). Germline loops: CDR1 LGHNA, CDR2 YNFKEQ. The V end was cut by 5 bases, the J end by 0 bases, with 14 bases between. The CDR3 spans 15 residues. As DNA, the CDR3 is TGTGCCAGCAGCTTTCAAGCGGGTCTCTCCTACGAGCAGTACTTC. Its translation: CASSFQAGLSYEQYF.

This chain links TRBV29-1 with TRBJ2-3, with TRBD1 matching over 10 bases. The germline gives CDR1 SQVTM, CDR2 ANQGSEA. This CDR3 has 16 amino acids. V dropped 5 bases and J dropped 6; count of bases not matched to a gene: 14. CDR3 nucleotides: TGCAGCGTTCTCGGGACAGGGGCAATAAATACCGATACGCAGTATTTT. Translating it yields CSVLGTGAINTDTQYF.

This chain connects TRBV29-1 to TRBJ2-7; 12 nucleotides match TRBD2. This CDR3 region has 13 residues. Trimming cost V 3 bases and J 6 bases; bases outside gene matches: 3. Germline CDR1 is SQVTM and CDR2 is ANQGSEA. The CDR3 sequence is CSVEALAGGEQYF. CDR3 sequence (DNA): TGCAGCGTTGAGGCACTAGCGGGAGGCGAGCAGTACTTC.

The V call is TRBV18, the J call TRBJ1-2; D not resolved. The germline V gene encodes CDR1 KGHSH and CDR2 LQKENI. The CDR3 runs 14 residues. V lost 1 base to trimming and J lost 2 bases, with 8 bases between them. CDR3 in amino acids: CASSPQRGNYGYTF. DNA of the CDR3: TGTGCCAGCTCACCACAGCGAGGGAACTATGGCTACACCTTC.

J is TRBJ1-6 and V is TRBV11-2, with D possibly being TRBD1 (5 bases). The germline V and J ends were trimmed by 1 base and 4 bases, with 8 bases remaining between them. The CDR3 has 15 amino acids. The V gene's germline CDR1 is SGHAT and CDR2 FQNNGV. CDR3 loop: CASSLVKGYNSPLHF. The CDR3 bases are TGTGCCAGCAGCTTAGTAAAGGGGTATAATTCACCCCTCCACTTT.

The genes are TRBV28 and TRBJ2-5; D uncertain. Trimming cost V 2 bases and J 2 bases, with 12 bases left between them. CDR1 is MDHEN and CDR2 is SYDVKM in the germline V gene. The CDR3 contains 15 residues. The CDR3 protein is CASSLTQRRQETQYF. In DNA, the CDR3 is TGTGCCAGCAGTTTAACCCAGCGAAGGCAAGAGACCCAGTACTTC.

This sequence joins TRBV5-1 and TRBJ2-7; TRBD1 agrees at 8 bases. Looked up from germline, CDR1 is SGHRS and CDR2 is YFSETQ. The CDR3 is 14 amino acids. Trimming removed 7 bases from V and 5 bases from J; junction bases left unmatched: 11. As DNA, the CDR3 is TGCGCCAGCCTGCCGCAGGACAGGGCGGACGAGCAGTACTTC. It is translated as CASLPQDRADEQYF.

This clone was seen only a few times. The rearrangement joins TRBV19 to TRBJ1-5, with a tentative D call TRBD1 (5 bases). The germline V and J ends were trimmed by 9 bases and 6 bases, with 30 bases remaining between them. Germline CDR1 and CDR2: LNHDA and SQIVND (reference sequence). There are 18 residues in the CDR3. In nucleotides, the CDR3 is TGTGCCAGCAACTTATTGGGGAGAGGAGGGGTGGTTAGTCAGCCCCAGCATTTT. Its protein is CASNLLGRGGVVSQPQHF.

The genes are TRBV9 and TRBJ2-7; TRBD2 aligns across 8 bases. Looked up from germline, CDR1 is SGDLS and CDR2 is YYNGEE. Trimming took 3 bases from V and 5 from J; bases not matched to a gene: 10. CDR3 length: 15 amino acids. The CDR3 nucleotides are TGTGCCAGCAGCGACACCGGGGGGGCGGAGAACGAGCAGTACTTC. The encoded protein is CASSDTGGAENEQYF.

This chain connects TRBV6-1 to TRBJ1-1, with unresolved D. Trimming removed 1 base from V and 1 base from J, with 10 bases in between. The CDR3 runs to 15 residues. CDR1 is MNHNS, CDR2 SASEGT, per germline. The CDR3 coding sequence is TGTGCCAGCAGTGAAGGCTTCTTCAGGAACACTGAAGCTTTCTTT. As protein: CASSEGFFRNTEAFF.

This clone was found a few times. The V and J genes are TRBV27 and TRBJ2-2; the D is unclear. Germline V CDR1 and CDR2: MNHEY, SMNVEV (reference sequence). CDR3 size: 14 residues. V lost 5 bases and J lost 1, with 8 bases in between. The CDR3 DNA sequence: TGTGCCAGCAGTCCCCAGGAGAACACCGGGGAGCTGTTTTTT. It yields the protein CASSPQENTGELFF.

V is TRBV28 and J is TRBJ2-5; D is undetermined. This CDR3 region has 14 residues. CDR1 and CDR2 from the germline V gene are MDHEN and SYDVKM. The germline V and J ends were trimmed by 6 bases and 5 bases, with 16 bases remaining between them. The CDR3 protein is CASSPRVNGETQYF. In DNA, the CDR3 is TGTGCCAGCAGCCCCCGGGTCAACGGGGAGACCCAGTACTTC.

The V and J genes are TRBV27 and TRBJ2-3; tentatively, D is TRBD1 (5 bases). The CDR3 consists of 17 residues. CDR1 is MNHEY and CDR2 is SMNVEV in the germline V gene (reference sequence). V dropped 3 bases and J dropped 4 bases, with 20 bases sitting between them. As DNA, the CDR3 is TGTGCCAGCAGTTTCCACCAACAGGTTTCCTCCCCAGATACGCAGTATTTT. Protein sequence: CASSFHQQVSSPDTQYF.

V usage is TRBV30 and J usage is TRBJ1-6, with TRBD1 as a possible D gene (5 bases). Trimming pared 1 base from V and 4 bases from J, leaving 8 bases between. The CDR3 covers 14 residues. CDR1 GTSNPN and CDR2 SVGIG come from the germline V gene (reference sequence). The CDR3 region has the DNA TGTGCCTGGAGTGGACAGATATATAATTCACCCCTCCACTTT. The encoded protein is CAWSGQIYNSPLHF.

The V gene is TRBV4-1, the J gene TRBJ1-2; 7 bases are a match to TRBD1. The trim removed 0 bases at V and 6 bases at J, leaving 4 bases unmatched. This CDR3 spans 14 amino acids. Germline CDR1 MGHRA, CDR2 YSYEKL. The CDR3: CASSQDGTGDGYTF. The CDR3 coding sequence is TGCGCCAGCAGCCAAGATGGCACAGGGGATGGCTACACCTTC.

Regarding this clone: The same CDR3 arises from other DNA sequences in this sample as well. The chain carries TRBV7-9 and TRBJ1-5; possible D gene TRBD1, 6 bases. Germline V CDR1 and CDR2: SEHNR, FQNEAQ (reference sequence). Trimming stripped 6 bases from V and 4 bases from J, with 13 bases between. The CDR3 runs to 14 residues. CDR3 in amino acids: CASSTGLGNQPQHF. CDR3 sequence (DNA): TGTGCCAGCAGTACAGGGTTGGGGAATCAGCCCCAGCATTTT.

This chain links TRBV7-9 with TRBJ1-1; the D gene is possibly TRBD1 (6 bases). V lost 11 bases and J 11 bases, leaving 15 bases between the germline ends. The germline CDR1 and CDR2 sequences are SEHNR and FQNEAQ (reference sequence). The CDR3 is 10 residues long. The CDR3 loop is CAGEQGEAFF. Written as DNA, the CDR3 is TGTGCCGGCGAACAGGGAGAGGCTTTCTTT. Filled out from reference TRBV7-9 and TRBJ1-1, the complete variable domain reads DTGVSQNPRHKITKRGQNVTFRCDPISEHNRLYWYRQTLGQGPEFLTYFQNEAQLEKSRLLSDRFSAERPKGSFSTLEIQRTEQGDSAMYLCAGEQGEAFFGQGTRLTVV.

The genes are TRBV6-1 and TRBJ1-5; no clear D gene. Germline loops: CDR1 MNHNS, CDR2 SASEGT. V was trimmed by 4 bases and J by 5 bases, leaving 12 bases between them. The CDR3 runs to 14 residues. CDR3 nucleotides: TGTGCCAGCAGTGTCGGGAATCCCCATCAGCCCCAGCATTTT. It is translated as CASSVGNPHQPQHF.

This clone was found once. This chain uses TRBV5-4 with TRBJ1-2; unclear D gene. There are 13 residues in the CDR3. Germline V CDR1 and CDR2: SGHNT, YYREEE (reference sequence). The V and J ends lost 3 bases and 4 bases respectively, with 10 bases between them. CDR3 loop: CASSSVGAYGYTF. In nucleotides, the CDR3 is TGTGCCAGCAGCTCGGTGGGAGCCTATGGCTACACCTTC.

This clone was counted a few times. V is TRBV5-5 and J is TRBJ1-1; tentatively, D is TRBD1 (6 bases). Trimming left V 1 base short and J 4 bases short, with 14 bases between. The CDR3 runs 15 residues. Germline-derived CDR1 and CDR2 are SGHKS and YYEKEE (reference sequence). CDR3 DNA: TGTGCCAGCAGCTTGACAGGGACATCGGTCACTGAAGCTTTCTTT. This sequence encodes CASSLTGTSVTEAFF.

This clone occurred once. The chain recombines TRBV5-5 with TRBJ2-7, with D perhaps TRBD2 (6 bases). CDR1 and CDR2 (germline): SGHKS, YYEKEE (reference sequence). V gave up 5 bases and J gave up 1 base, with 16 bases separating them. The CDR3 runs 15 residues. CDR3 bases: TGTGCCAGCAGTCTGGGCGGGGACCCTTCCTACGAGCAGTACTTC. As protein: CASSLGGDPSYEQYF. Looking up the rest from reference TRBV5-5 and TRBJ2-7 gives the full variable domain: DAGVTQSPTHLIKTRGQQVTLRCSPISGHKSVSWYQQVLGQGPQFIFQYYEKEERGRGNFPDRFSARQFPNYSSELNVNALLLGDSALYLCASSLGGDPSYEQYFGPGTRLTVT.

The J gene is TRBJ2-2, the V gene TRBV5-1, with D maybe TRBD2 (6 bases). Looked up from germline, CDR1 is SGHRS and CDR2 is YFSETQ. With 0 bases removed from V and 5 bases from J, the gap between germline ends came to 14 bases. The CDR3 consists of 16 residues. The DNA of the CDR3 is TGCGCCAGCAGCTTGGATGGGCCCGGGAGAACCGGGGAGCTGTTTTTT. It is translated as CASSLDGPGRTGELFF.

This clone occurred a few times. V is TRBV7-8 and J is TRBJ2-6, with D hard to call. Deletions cut 10 bases from V and 0 bases from J, with 4 bases between. Germline values: CDR1 SGHVS, CDR2 FQNEAQ. This CDR3 is built from 12 residues. CDR3 DNA: TGTGCCATGAGCTCTGGGGCCAACGTCCTGACTTTC. The encoded protein is CAMSSGANVLTF.

In nucleotides, the CDR3 is TGTGCCAGCACCTCCCGACAGGGGGCCAAAAACATTCAGTACTTC. The encoded protein is CASTSRQGAKNIQYF. The rearrangement links TRBV6-5 to TRBJ2-4; 8 positions agree with TRBD1. This CDR3 contains 15 residues. The germline V gene has CDR1 MNHEY and CDR2 SVGAGI. V lost 7 bases to trimming and J lost 1 base; unmatched junction nucleotides: 6.

This chain connects TRBV7-9 to TRBJ2-5; 9 nucleotides agree with TRBD1. Germline assignment: CDR1 SEHNR and CDR2 FQNEAQ (reference sequence). J lost 3 bases, V lost 5 bases, and 10 bases had no gene match. This CDR3 is 16 amino acids long. DNA for the CDR3: TGTGCCAGCAGCGGGCCGGGACAGGGTTTGGAAGAGACCCAGTACTTC. Protein sequence: CASSGPGQGLEETQYF. Full variable domain (rest looked up from reference TRBV7-9 and TRBJ2-5): DTGVSQNPRHKITKRGQNVTFRCDPISEHNRLYWYRQTLGQGPEFLTYFQNEAQLEKSRLLSDRFSAERPKGSFSTLEIQRTEQGDSAMYLCASSGPGQGLEETQYFGPGTRLLVL.

The chain is built from TRBV6-6 and TRBJ1-4; 7 nucleotides align to TRBD1. Germline trimming cut 7 bases from V and 5 bases from J; bases unmatched to any gene: 10. The CDR3 sequence is 15 residues long. Germline-derived CDR1 and CDR2 are MNHNY and SVGAGI (reference sequence). Here the CDR3 reads CASTGSGTENEKLFF. The DNA for the CDR3 is TGTGCCAGCACCGGGTCAGGGACAGAGAATGAAAAACTGTTTTTT.

V and J are TRBV5-1 and TRBJ1-4; 8 bases are a match to TRBD1. The CDR3 extends over 13 amino acids. Looked up from germline, CDR1 is SGHRS and CDR2 is YFSETQ. V was clipped by 4 bases and J by 5 bases; unmatched bases: 1. The CDR3 is CASSRDRNEKLFF. The CDR3, as DNA: TGCGCCAGCAGCCGGGACAGGAATGAAAAACTGTTTTTT.

The rearrangement joins TRBV27 to TRBJ2-2; 7 bases are shared with TRBD2. CDR1 and CDR2 (germline): MNHEY, SMNVEV (reference sequence). J lost 6 bases, V lost 2 bases, and 3 bases had no gene match. The CDR3 has 14 residues. CDR3: CASSLQGGSGELFF. In DNA, the CDR3 is TGTGCCAGCAGTTTACAGGGAGGGTCCGGGGAGCTGTTTTTT.